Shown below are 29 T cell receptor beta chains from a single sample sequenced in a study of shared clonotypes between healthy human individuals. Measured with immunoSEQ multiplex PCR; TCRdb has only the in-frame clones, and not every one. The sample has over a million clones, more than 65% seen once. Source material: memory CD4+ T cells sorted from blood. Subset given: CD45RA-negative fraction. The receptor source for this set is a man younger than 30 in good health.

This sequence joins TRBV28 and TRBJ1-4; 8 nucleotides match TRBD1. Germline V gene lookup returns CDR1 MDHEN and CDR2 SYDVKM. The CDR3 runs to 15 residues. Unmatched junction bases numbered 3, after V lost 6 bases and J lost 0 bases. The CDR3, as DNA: TGTGCCAGCAGAGAGACAGGGGCAACTAATGAAAAACTGTTTTTT. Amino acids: CASRETGATNEKLFF.

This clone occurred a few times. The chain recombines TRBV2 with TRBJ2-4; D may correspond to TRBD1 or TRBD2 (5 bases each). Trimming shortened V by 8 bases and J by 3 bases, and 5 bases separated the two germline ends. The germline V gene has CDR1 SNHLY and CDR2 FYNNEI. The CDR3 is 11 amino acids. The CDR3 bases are TGTGCCAGCGGGGGCAAAAACATTCAGTACTTC. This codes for CASGGKNIQYF.

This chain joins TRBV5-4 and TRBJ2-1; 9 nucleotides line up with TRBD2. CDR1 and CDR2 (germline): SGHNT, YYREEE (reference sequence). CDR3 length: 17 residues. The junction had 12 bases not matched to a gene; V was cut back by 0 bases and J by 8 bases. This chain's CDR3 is CASSLGLAGPGRDEQFF. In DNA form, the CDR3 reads TGTGCCAGCAGCTTGGGGCTAGCGGGACCTGGCCGAGATGAGCAGTTCTTC.

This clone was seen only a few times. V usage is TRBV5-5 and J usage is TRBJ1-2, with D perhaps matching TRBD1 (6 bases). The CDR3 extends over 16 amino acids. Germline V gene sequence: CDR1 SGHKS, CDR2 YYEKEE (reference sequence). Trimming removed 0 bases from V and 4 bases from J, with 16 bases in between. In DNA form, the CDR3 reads TGTGCCAGCAGCTTGGATTCACAGGGCGCGGTCTATGGCTACACCTTC. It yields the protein CASSLDSQGAVYGYTF.

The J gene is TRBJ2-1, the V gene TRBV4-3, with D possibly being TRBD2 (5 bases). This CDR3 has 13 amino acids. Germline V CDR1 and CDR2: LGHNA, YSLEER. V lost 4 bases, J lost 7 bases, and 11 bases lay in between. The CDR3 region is CASSPERGNEQFF. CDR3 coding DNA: TGCGCCAGCAGCCCCGAGAGAGGGAATGAGCAGTTCTTC.

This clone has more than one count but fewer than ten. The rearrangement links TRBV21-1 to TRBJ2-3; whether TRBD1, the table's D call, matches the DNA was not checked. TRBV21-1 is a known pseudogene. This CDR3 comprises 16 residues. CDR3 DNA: TGTGCCAGCAGCTCAAGGACAGACTTTAACACAGATACGCAGTATTTT. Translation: CASSSRTDFNTDTQYF.

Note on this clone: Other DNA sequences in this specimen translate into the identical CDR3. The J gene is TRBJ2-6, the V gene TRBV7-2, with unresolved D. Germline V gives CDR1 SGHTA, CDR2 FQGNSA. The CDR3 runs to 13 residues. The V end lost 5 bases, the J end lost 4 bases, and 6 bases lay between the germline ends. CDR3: CASSLPGANVLTF. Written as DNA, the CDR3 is TGTGCCAGCAGCCTCCCAGGGGCCAACGTCCTGACTTTC.

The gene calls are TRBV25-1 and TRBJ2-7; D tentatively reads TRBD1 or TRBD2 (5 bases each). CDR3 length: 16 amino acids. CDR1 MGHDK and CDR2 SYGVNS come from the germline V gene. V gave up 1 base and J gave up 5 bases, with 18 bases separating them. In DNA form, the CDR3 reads TGTGCCAGCAGTGAATTCGGGACGGGGAAGAGGAACGAGCAGTACTTC. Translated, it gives CASSEFGTGKRNEQYF.

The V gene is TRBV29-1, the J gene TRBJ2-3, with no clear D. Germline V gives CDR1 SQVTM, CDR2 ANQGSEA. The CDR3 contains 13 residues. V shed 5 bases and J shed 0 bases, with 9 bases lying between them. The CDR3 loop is CSVISSSTDTQYF. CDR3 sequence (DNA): TGCAGCGTTATCAGCAGTAGCACAGATACGCAGTATTTT.

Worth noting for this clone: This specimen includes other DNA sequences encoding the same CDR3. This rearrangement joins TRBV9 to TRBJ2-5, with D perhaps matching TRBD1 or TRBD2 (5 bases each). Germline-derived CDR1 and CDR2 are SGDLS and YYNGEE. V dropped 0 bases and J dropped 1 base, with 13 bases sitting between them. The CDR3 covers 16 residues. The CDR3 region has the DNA TGTGCCAGCAGCGTAGGGGACGGGCGATCCCAAGAGACCCAGTACTTC. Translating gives CASSVGDGRSQETQYF.

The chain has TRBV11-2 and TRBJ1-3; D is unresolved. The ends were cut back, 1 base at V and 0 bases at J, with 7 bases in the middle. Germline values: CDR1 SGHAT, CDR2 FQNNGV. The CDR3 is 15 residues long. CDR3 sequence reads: CASSLAQSSGNTIYF. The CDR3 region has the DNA TGTGCCAGCAGCTTAGCCCAGTCCTCTGGAAACACCATATATTTT.

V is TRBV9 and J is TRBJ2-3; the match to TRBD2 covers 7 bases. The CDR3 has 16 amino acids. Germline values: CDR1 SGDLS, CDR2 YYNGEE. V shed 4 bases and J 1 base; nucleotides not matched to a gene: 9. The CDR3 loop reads CASSTRSLAGTDTQYF. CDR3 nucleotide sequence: TGTGCCAGCAGCACTCGGAGTCTAGCGGGCACAGATACGCAGTATTTT.

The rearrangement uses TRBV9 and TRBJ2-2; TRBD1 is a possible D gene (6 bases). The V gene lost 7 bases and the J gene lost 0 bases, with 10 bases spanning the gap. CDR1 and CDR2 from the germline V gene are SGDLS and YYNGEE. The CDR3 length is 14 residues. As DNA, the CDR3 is TGTGCCAGCCAGGGGAGCGCGAACACCGGGGAGCTGTTTTTT. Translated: CASQGSANTGELFF.

CDR3 in amino acids: CASSLRGTGGPNEKLFF. The CDR3 bases are TGCGCCAGCAGCTTGCGGGGGACAGGGGGACCTAATGAAAAACTGTTTTTT. J is TRBJ1-4 and V is TRBV5-1; 11 nucleotides align to TRBD1. The germline V gene encodes CDR1 SGHRS and CDR2 YFSETQ. This CDR3 comprises 17 residues. With 1 base clipped from V and 3 bases from J, the junction kept 5 bases outside the gene matches. The full variable domain, in which reference TRBV5-1 and TRBJ1-4 provide the parts outside the CDR3, is KAGVTQTPRYLIKTRGQQVTLSCSPISGHRSVSWYQQTPGQGLQFLFEYFSETQRNKGNFPGRFSGRQFSNSRSEMNVSTLELGDSALYLCASSLRGTGGPNEKLFFGSGTQLSVL.

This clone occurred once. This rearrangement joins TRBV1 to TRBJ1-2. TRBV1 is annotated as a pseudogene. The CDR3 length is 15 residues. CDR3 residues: CTSSQDGDPNYGYTF. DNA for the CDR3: TGCACCAGCAGCCAAGACGGGGACCCTAACTATGGCTACACCTTC.

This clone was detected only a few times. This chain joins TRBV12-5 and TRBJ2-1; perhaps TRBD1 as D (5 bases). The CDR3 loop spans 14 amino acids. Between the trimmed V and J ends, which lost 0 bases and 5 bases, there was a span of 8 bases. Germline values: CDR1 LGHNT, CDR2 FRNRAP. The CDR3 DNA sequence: TGTGCTAGTGGTTTGGTAAACAGGCACAATGAGCAGTTCTTC. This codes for CASGLVNRHNEQFF.

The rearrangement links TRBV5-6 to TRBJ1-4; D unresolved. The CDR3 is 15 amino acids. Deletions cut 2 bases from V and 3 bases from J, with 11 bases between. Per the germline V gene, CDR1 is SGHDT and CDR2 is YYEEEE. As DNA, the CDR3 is TGTGCCAGCAGCTTTGGGGAAACCCCTAATGAAAAACTGTTTTTT. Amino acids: CASSFGETPNEKLFF.

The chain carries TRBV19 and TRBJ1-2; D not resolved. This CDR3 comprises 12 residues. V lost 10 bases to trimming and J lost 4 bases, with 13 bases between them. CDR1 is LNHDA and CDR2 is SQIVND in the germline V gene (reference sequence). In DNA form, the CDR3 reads TGTGCCACCCGGAGCCCGGTCTATGGCTACACCTTC. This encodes CATRSPVYGYTF.

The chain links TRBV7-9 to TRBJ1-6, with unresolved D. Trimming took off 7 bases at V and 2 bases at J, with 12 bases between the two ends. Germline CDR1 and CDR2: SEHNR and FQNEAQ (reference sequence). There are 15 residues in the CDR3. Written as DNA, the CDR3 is TGTGCCAGCACCCGTGACTCTGCCTATAATTCACCCCTCCACTTT. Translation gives CASTRDSAYNSPLHF.

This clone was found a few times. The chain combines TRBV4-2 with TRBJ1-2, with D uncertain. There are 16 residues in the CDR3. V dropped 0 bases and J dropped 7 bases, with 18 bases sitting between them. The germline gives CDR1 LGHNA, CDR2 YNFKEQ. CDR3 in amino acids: CASSQDWARPQSGYTF. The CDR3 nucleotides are TGTGCCAGCAGCCAAGACTGGGCAAGGCCTCAGTCTGGCTACACCTTC.

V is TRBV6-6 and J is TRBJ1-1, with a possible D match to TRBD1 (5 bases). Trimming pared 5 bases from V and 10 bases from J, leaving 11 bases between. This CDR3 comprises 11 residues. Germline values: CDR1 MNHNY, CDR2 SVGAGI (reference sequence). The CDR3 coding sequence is TGTGCCAGCAGTCCCGCGAGGGGAGCTTTCTTT. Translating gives CASSPARGAFF.

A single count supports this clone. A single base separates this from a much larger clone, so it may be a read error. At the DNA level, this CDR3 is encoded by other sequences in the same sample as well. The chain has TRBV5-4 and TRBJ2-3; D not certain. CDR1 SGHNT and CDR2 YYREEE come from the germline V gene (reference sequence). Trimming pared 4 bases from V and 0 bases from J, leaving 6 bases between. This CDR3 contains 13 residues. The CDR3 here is CASSLGSTDTQYF. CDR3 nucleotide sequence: TGTGCCAGCAGCCTCGGGAGCACAGATACGCAGTATTTT. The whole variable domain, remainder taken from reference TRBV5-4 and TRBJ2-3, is ETGVTQSPTHLIKTRGQQVTLRCSSQSGHNTVSWYQQALGQGPQFIFQYYREEENGRGNFPPRFSGLQFPNYSSELNVNALELDDSALYLCASSLGSTDTQYFGPGTRLTVL.

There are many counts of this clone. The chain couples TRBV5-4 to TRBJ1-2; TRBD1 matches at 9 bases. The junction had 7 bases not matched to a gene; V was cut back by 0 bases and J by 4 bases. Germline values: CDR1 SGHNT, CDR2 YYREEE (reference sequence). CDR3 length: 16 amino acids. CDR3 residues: CASSLGSSGQGYGYTF. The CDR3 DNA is TGTGCCAGCAGCTTGGGGTCGTCGGGACAGGGCTATGGCTACACCTTC. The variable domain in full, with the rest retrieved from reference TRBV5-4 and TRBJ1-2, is ETGVTQSPTHLIKTRGQQVTLRCSSQSGHNTVSWYQQALGQGPQFIFQYYREEENGRGNFPPRFSGLQFPNYSSELNVNALELDDSALYLCASSLGSSGQGYGYTFGSGTRLTVV.

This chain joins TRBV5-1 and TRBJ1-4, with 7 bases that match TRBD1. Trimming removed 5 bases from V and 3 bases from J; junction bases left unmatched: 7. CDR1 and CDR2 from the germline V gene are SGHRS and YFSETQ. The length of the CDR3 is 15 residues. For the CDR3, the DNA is TGCGCCAGCAGTATGCAGCAGGGGGCTAATGAAAAACTGTTTTTT. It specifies CASSMQQGANEKLFF.

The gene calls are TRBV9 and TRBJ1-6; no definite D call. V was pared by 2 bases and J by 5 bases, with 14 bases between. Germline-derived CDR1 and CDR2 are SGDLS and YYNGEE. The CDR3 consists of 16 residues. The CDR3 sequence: CASSVKGTLNNSPLHF. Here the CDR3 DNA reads TGTGCCAGCAGCGTGAAGGGTACGCTAAATAATTCACCCCTCCACTTT. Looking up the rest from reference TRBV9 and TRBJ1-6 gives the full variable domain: DSGVTQTPKHLITATGQRVTLRCSPRSGDLSVYWYQQSLDQGLQFLIQYYNGEERAKGNILERFSAQQFPDLHSELNLSSLELGDSALYFCASSVKGTLNNSPLHFGNGTRLTVT.

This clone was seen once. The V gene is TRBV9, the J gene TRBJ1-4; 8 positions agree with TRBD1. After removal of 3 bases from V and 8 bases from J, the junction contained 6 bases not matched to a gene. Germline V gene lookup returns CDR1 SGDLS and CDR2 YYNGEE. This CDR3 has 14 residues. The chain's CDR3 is CASSGGQVREKLFF. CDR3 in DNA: TGTGCCAGCAGCGGGGGACAGGTTAGGGAAAAACTGTTTTTT.

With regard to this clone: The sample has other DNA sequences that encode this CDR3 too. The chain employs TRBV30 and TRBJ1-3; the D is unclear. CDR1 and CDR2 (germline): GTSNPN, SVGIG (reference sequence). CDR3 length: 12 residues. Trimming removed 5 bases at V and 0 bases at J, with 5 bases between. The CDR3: CAWSSSGNTIYF. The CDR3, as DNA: TGTGCCTGGTCCAGCTCTGGAAACACCATATATTTT.

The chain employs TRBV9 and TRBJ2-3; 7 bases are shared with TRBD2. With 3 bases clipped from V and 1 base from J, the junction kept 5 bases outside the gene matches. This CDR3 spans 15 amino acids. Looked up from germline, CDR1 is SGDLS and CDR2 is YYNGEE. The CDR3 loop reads CASSATGLRTDTQYF. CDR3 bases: TGTGCCAGCAGCGCAACGGGACTACGCACAGATACGCAGTATTTT.

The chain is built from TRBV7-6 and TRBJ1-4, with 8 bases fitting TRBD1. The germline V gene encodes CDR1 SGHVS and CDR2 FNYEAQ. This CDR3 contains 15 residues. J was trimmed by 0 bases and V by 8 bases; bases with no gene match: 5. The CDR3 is CASSGQGTTNEKLFF. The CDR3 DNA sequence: TGTGCCAGCTCTGGACAGGGAACAACTAATGAAAAACTGTTTTTT.